This is a list of T cell receptor beta chains from one sample in a study of T-cell reconstitution after alpha-beta-depleted transplantation in children. One entry per CDR3 protein results from TCRdb running MiXCR on the PCR reads. The sample includes some 550,000 distinct CDR3 sequences, approximately 20% of them seen just once. This specimen consisted of PBMCs from the stem cell graft donor, obtained from the stem cell graft. Every receptor here comes from a human donor who donated a stem cell graft to a child with acute lymphoblastic leukemia. Each CDR3 is given with its conserved first and last residue. A D gene is named only where the DNA matches it firmly. Size is omitted from some rows. Given values are once, few, many or a class for expanded clones.

CDR3nt: TGCAGCGTTGAGAGCAGGGGGGGATACGAGCAGTACTTC
CDR3aa: CSVESRGGYEQYF
abundance: few
v_gene: TRBV29-1
d_gene: -
len: 13
j_gene: TRBJ2-7

CDR3nt: TGTGCCAGCAGTGACTCGCGGGAAGGGGTCGATGAGCAGTTCTTC
CDR3aa: CASSDSREGVDEQFF
abundance: -
v_gene: TRBV6-4
d_gene: -
len: 15
j_gene: TRBJ2-1

CDR3nt: TGTGCCAGCAGCTTACGAACTAGCAGCATTTACACAGATACGCAGTATTTT
CDR3aa: CASSLRTSSIYTDTQYF
abundance: -
v_gene: TRBV7-2
d_gene: -
len: 17
j_gene: TRBJ2-3

CDR3nt: TGTGCCAGCAGCTTAGTCACAGGGTCCGAGCAGTACTTC
CDR3aa: CASSLVTGSEQYF
abundance: many
v_gene: TRBV7-8
d_gene: -
len: 13
j_gene: TRBJ2-7

CDR3nt: TGCAGCGGTTTCTTACGGGGAACAGATACGCAGTATTTT
CDR3aa: CSGFLRGTDTQYF
abundance: few
v_gene: TRBV29-1
d_gene: -
len: 13
j_gene: TRBJ2-3

CDR3nt: TGTGCCAGCAGTTCTCCCTCGGGACTCCTAGCCCCCGGGGAGCTGTTTTTT
CDR3aa: CASSSPSGLLAPGELFF
abundance: few
v_gene: TRBV12-3/TRBV12-4
d_gene: -
len: 17
j_gene: TRBJ2-2

CDR3nt: TGTGCCAGCAGCTTGATTGGGGACAGACAAGAGACCCAGTACTTC
CDR3aa: CASSLIGDRQETQYF
abundance: many
v_gene: TRBV5-6
d_gene: TRBD1
len: 15
j_gene: TRBJ2-5

CDR3nt: TGCGCCAGCAGCCCGTGGAAGGAGGGAAAAACTGAAGCTTTCTTT
CDR3aa: CASSPWKEGKTEAFF
abundance: -
v_gene: TRBV5-1
d_gene: -
len: 15
j_gene: TRBJ1-1

CDR3nt: TGTGCCAGCAGCTTAGTTCAGGGTGGGGATGGCTACACCTTC
CDR3aa: CASSLVQGGDGYTF
abundance: -
v_gene: TRBV7-2
d_gene: -
len: 14
j_gene: TRBJ1-2

CDR3nt: TGCAGCGCGCCCCAGGGGGAAGGCTACACCTTC
CDR3aa: CSAPQGEGYTF
abundance: -
v_gene: TRBV29-1
d_gene: TRBD1
len: 11
j_gene: TRBJ1-2

CDR3nt: TGCAGTGCAAGTCTACCATTATCCTACGAGCAGTACTTC
CDR3aa: CSASLPLSYEQYF
abundance: few
v_gene: TRBV20-1
d_gene: -
len: 13
j_gene: TRBJ2-7

CDR3nt: TGTGCCAGCAGCGATCCAAGGACACTCTCCTACAATGAGCAGTTCTTC
CDR3aa: CASSDPRTLSYNEQFF
abundance: -
v_gene: TRBV7-9
d_gene: -
len: 16
j_gene: TRBJ2-1

CDR3nt: TGCGCCAGCAGCTTGGATTGGGGGGGGAACTCACCCCTCCACTTT
CDR3aa: CASSLDWGGNSPLHF
abundance: many
v_gene: TRBV5-1
d_gene: -
len: 15
j_gene: TRBJ1-6

CDR3nt: TGTGCCAGCAACTACAATGAGCAGTTCTTC
CDR3aa: CASNYNEQFF
abundance: -
v_gene: TRBV13
d_gene: -
len: 10
j_gene: TRBJ2-1

CDR3nt: TGCGCCAGCGGCTTCTCTACTAATCCGGTCGAGCAGTACTTC
CDR3aa: CASGFSTNPVEQYF
abundance: few
v_gene: TRBV10-1
d_gene: -
len: 14
j_gene: TRBJ2-7

CDR3nt: TGCAGTGCTACCCGGGACAGGGACGGCTACACCTTC
CDR3aa: CSATRDRDGYTF
abundance: -
v_gene: TRBV20-1
d_gene: TRBD1
len: 12
j_gene: TRBJ1-2

CDR3nt: TGCAGTGCTAGAGTGATCTACGAGCAGTACTTC
CDR3aa: CSARVIYEQYF
abundance: few
v_gene: TRBV20-1
d_gene: -
len: 11
j_gene: TRBJ2-7

CDR3nt: TGTGCCAGCAGCTTAGCTCGGGGACCCTTCTATGGCTACACCTTC
CDR3aa: CASSLARGPFYGYTF
abundance: few
v_gene: TRBV7-9
d_gene: -
len: 15
j_gene: TRBJ1-2

CDR3nt: TGCGCCAGCAGCCCGGGTTTCGGGGAGGGGACTGAAGCTTTCTTT
CDR3aa: CASSPGFGEGTEAFF
abundance: -
v_gene: TRBV5-1
d_gene: -
len: 15
j_gene: TRBJ1-1

CDR3nt: TGCAGCGTTGAAGATGGAGCGGGGTGGGGTGAGCAGTACTTC
CDR3aa: CSVEDGAGWGEQYF
abundance: few
v_gene: TRBV29-1
d_gene: TRBD2
len: 14
j_gene: TRBJ2-7

CDR3nt: TGCGCCAGCAGCCAGGGTGTAGCGGGAGTGCAGACCCAGTACTTC
CDR3aa: CASSQGVAGVQTQYF
abundance: -
v_gene: TRBV4-1
d_gene: TRBD2
len: 15
j_gene: TRBJ2-5

CDR3nt: TGTGCCAGCAGCTTAGGTGGGACCAGCTCCTACGAGCAGTACTTC
CDR3aa: CASSLGGTSSYEQYF
abundance: -
v_gene: TRBV7-9
d_gene: -
len: 15
j_gene: TRBJ2-7

CDR3nt: TGCAGTGCTCCTCGGCCGGGGGGATACACTGAAGCTTTCTTT
CDR3aa: CSAPRPGGYTEAFF
abundance: few
v_gene: TRBV20-1
d_gene: -
len: 14
j_gene: TRBJ1-1

CDR3nt: TGTGCCACCTCCATCCGGGACAGGGCCACCGGGGAGCTGTTTTTT
CDR3aa: CATSIRDRATGELFF
abundance: few
v_gene: TRBV19
d_gene: TRBD1
len: 15
j_gene: TRBJ2-2

CDR3nt: TGCAGTGCTAGGGAGGGGGGAGAATGGGACGAGCAGTACTTC
CDR3aa: CSAREGGEWDEQYF
abundance: many
v_gene: TRBV20-1
d_gene: -
len: 14
j_gene: TRBJ2-7

CDR3nt: TGTGCCAGCAGTGAAATAAATCAGCCCCAGCATTTT
CDR3aa: CASSEINQPQHF
abundance: few
v_gene: TRBV25-1
d_gene: -
len: 12
j_gene: TRBJ1-5

CDR3nt: TGTGCCAGCAGCTTCTGGGGCGGGCTCGAGCAGTACTTC
CDR3aa: CASSFWGGLEQYF
abundance: -
v_gene: TRBV7-3
d_gene: -
len: 13
j_gene: TRBJ2-7

CDR3nt: TGTGCCACCAGCAGAGTTGTGAGCACCTGGGGTTATGAAAAACTGTTTTTT
CDR3aa: CATSRVVSTWGYEKLFF
abundance: few
v_gene: TRBV15
d_gene: -
len: 17
j_gene: TRBJ1-4

CDR3nt: TGCGCCAGCAGCTTAGCGCTAGCGGGAGAAATTACGGAGACCCAGTACTTC
CDR3aa: CASSLALAGEITETQYF
abundance: -
v_gene: TRBV5-1
d_gene: TRBD2
len: 17
j_gene: TRBJ2-5